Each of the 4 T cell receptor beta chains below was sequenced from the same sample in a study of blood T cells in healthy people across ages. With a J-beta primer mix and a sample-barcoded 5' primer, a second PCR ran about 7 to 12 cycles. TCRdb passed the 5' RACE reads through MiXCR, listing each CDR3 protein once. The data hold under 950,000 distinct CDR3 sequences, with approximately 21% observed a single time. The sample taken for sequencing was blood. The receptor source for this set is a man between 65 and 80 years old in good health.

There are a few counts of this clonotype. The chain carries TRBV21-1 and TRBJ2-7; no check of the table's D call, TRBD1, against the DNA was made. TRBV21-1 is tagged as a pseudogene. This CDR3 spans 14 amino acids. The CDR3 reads CASSMGHPKYEQYV. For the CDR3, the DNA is TGTGCCAGCAGCATGGGACACCCTAAATACGAGCAGTACGTC.

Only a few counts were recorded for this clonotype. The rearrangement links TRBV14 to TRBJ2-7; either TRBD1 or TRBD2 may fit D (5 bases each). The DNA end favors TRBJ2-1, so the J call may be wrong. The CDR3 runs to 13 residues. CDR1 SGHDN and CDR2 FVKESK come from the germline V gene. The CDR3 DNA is TGTGCCAGCAGCCCGAGGGGCTGGGATGAGCAGTTCTTC. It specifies CASSPRGWDEQFF.

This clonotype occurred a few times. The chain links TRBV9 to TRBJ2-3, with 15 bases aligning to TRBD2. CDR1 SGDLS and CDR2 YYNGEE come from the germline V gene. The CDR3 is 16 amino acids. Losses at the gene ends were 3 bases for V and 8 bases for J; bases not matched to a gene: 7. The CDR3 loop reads CASSGSGTSGGSTQYF. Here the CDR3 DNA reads TGTGCCAGCAGCGGATCCGGGACTAGCGGGGGGAGTACGCAGTATTTT.

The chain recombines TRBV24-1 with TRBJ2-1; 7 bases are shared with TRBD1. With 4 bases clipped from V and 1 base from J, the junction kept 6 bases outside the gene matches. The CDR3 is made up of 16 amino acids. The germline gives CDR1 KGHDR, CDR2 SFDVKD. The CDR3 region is CATSDATGESYNEQFF. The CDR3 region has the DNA TGTGCCACCAGTGACGCCACAGGGGAGTCCTACAATGAGCAGTTCTTC.